This is a list of T cell receptor beta chains from one sample in a study of CD8+CD57+ T cells in acquired aplastic anemia. MiXCR, applied by TCRdb to the reads, yields one record per CDR3 protein. The sample records 80,000 or so distinct CDR3 sequences, about 70% being singletons. What was sequenced was sorted CD4+, CD8+, or CD8+CD57+ T cells (not recorded which) from PBMCs. These TCRs come from a human donor with aplastic anemia. The CDR3 runs from the conserved cysteine through the conserved F or W. Each record gives: J gene, D gene, clone size, V gene, CDR3 protein, CDR3 DNA. The D gene is left open where the match is weak. The size of a clone is reported for some rows only, either as once, few or many, or as a class for expanded clones.

>TRBJ1-6|.|few|TRBV2
CATREGTYNSPLHF
TGTGCCACCAGGGAGGGGACGTATAATTCACCCCTCCACTTT
>TRBJ1-1|.|.|TRBV19
CASSIGSNTEAFF
TGTGCCAGTAGTATTGGGTCGAACACTGAAGCTTTCTTT
>TRBJ1-2|TRBD1|.|TRBV19
CASTEGAGGNYGYTF
TGTGCCAGTACCGAAGGAGCAGGGGGCAACTATGGCTACACCTTC
>TRBJ2-1|.|few|TRBV28
CATATAGWLYNEQFF
TGTGCCACCGCTACAGCCGGCTGGCTATACAATGAGCAGTTCTTC
>TRBJ2-5|.|.|TRBV2
CASRPGAQETQYF
TGTGCCAGCAGACCCGGAGCACAAGAGACCCAGTACTTC
>TRBJ1-4|TRBD1|few|TRBV4-3
CASSQGDSNEKLFF
TGCGCCAGCAGCCAAGGGGACAGTAATGAAAAACTGTTTTTT
>TRBJ2-7|TRBD1|.|TRBV29-1
CSHLGQSYSYEQYF
TGCAGCCATTTGGGACAGTCGTACTCCTACGAGCAGTACTTC
>TRBJ1-5|.|many|TRBV20-1
CSAREGSPVRPQHF
TGCAGTGCTAGAGAGGGGTCACCCGTGAGGCCCCAGCATTTT
>TRBJ2-5|TRBD1|.|TRBV2
CASSAMGQPQETQYF
TGTGCCAGCAGTGCAATGGGACAGCCACAAGAGACCCAGTACTTC
>TRBJ1-6|.|many|TRBV29-1
CSVEWSSYNSPLHF
TGCAGCGTTGAGTGGAGCTCCTATAATTCACCCCTCCACTTT
>TRBJ2-7|.|.|TRBV9
CASSVNSGEQYF
TGTGCCAGCAGCGTGAACTCCGGGGAGCAGTACTTC
>TRBJ2-5|TRBD2|.|TRBV10-3
CATSGGEETQYF
TGTGCCACAAGCGGGGGGGAAGAGACCCAGTACTTC
>TRBJ1-4|.|few|TRBV12-3/TRBV12-4
CASSSGQPTNEKLFF
TGTGCCAGCAGCTCCGGACAGCCAACTAATGAAAAACTGTTTTTT
>TRBJ1-1|.|.|TRBV7-9
CASTQANTEAFF
TGTGCCAGCACCCAGGCGAACACTGAAGCTTTCTTT
>TRBJ2-5|.|.|TRBV25-1
CARGPGETQYF
TGTGCCAGGGGACCGGGTGAGACCCAGTACTTC
>TRBJ1-1|.|.|TRBV2
CAGSVYGQGEAFF
TGTGCCGGCAGTGTGTATGGGCAGGGGGAAGCTTTCTTT
>TRBJ1-6|.|.|TRBV11-1
CASSLGAAHSPLHF
TGTGCCAGCAGCCTCGGGGCTGCCCATTCACCCCTCCACTTT
>TRBJ1-3|.|.|TRBV10-3
CAISDGGAGNTIYF
TGTGCCATCAGTGATGGGGGAGCTGGAAACACCATATATTTT
>TRBJ2-1|TRBD2|.|TRBV5-1
CASSLRAGGRNEQFF
TGCGCCAGCAGCTTGCGAGCGGGAGGGCGAAATGAGCAGTTCTTC
>TRBJ2-7|.|.|TRBV10-3
CAISGFDSSYEQYF
TGTGCCATCAGTGGTTTTGACAGCTCCTACGAGCAGTACTTC
>TRBJ2-7|.|.|TRBV7-9
CASSSSPMGAEQYF
TGTGCCAGCAGCTCATCCCCCATGGGTGCCGAGCAGTACTTC
>TRBJ2-3|.|.|TRBV6-1
CASSTDSPTDTQYF
TGTGCCAGCAGTACAGACAGCCCCACAGATACGCAGTATTTT
>TRBJ2-7|.|once|TRBV20-1
CSASSRDSYEQYF
TGCAGTGCTAGCAGCAGGGACTCCTACGAGCAGTACTTC
>TRBJ2-7|TRBD2|.|TRBV6-1
CASRPGGGGVVEQYF
TGTGCCAGCAGGCCGGGCGGGGGGGGAGTTGTCGAGCAGTACTTC
>TRBJ1-1|.|.|TRBV19
CASSIRDVSEAFF
TGTGCCAGTAGTATCCGGGACGTTTCTGAAGCTTTCTTT
>TRBJ1-4|TRBD1|.|TRBV5-6
CASSFGQGVILFF
TGTGCCAGCAGCTTTGGGCAGGGGGTAATACTGTTTTTT
>TRBJ1-1|.|few|TRBV10-3
CAISGREGTEAFF
TGTGCCATCAGTGGCAGGGAGGGCACTGAAGCTTTCTTT
>TRBJ2-7|TRBD1|.|TRBV24-1
CATSGVQGCSYEQYF
TGTGCCACCAGTGGTGTACAGGGGTGCTCCTACGAGCAGTACTTC
>TRBJ2-7|.|.|TRBV20-1
CSARDFALAYEQYF
TGCAGTGCTAGAGACTTCGCGCTGGCCTACGAGCAGTACTTC
>TRBJ1-2|.|.|TRBV7-9
CASSFLLKQVDGYTF
TGTGCCAGCAGCTTTTTGTTGAAACAGGTTGATGGCTACACCTTC
>TRBJ2-3|TRBD2|.|TRBV11-2
CASSLLLAGVGDTQYF
TGTGCCAGCAGCTTATTACTAGCGGGGGTTGGAGATACGCAGTATTTT
>TRBJ1-6|.|few|TRBV7-3
CASSLTRTESPLHF
TGTGCCAGCAGCTTAACCAGAACGGAATCACCCCTCCACTTT
>TRBJ2-5|.|.|TRBV7-8
CASSLDAEETQYF
TGTGCCAGCAGCTTAGATGCTGAAGAGACCCAGTACTTC
>TRBJ2-7|.|.|TRBV4-1
CASSQGARSYEQYF
TGCGCCAGCAGCCAGGGGGCGCGGTCCTACGAGCAGTACTTC
>TRBJ2-7|.|once|TRBV7-9
CASASSYEQYF
TGTGCCAGCGCCAGCAGCTACGAGCAGTACTTC
>TRBJ2-1|.|.|TRBV2
CASSSPPQLTNNEQFF
TGTGCCAGCAGTTCCCCTCCCCAGTTAACTAACAATGAGCAGTTCTTC
>TRBJ2-2|TRBD1|.|TRBV24-1
CATSDQEGAGTGELFF
TGTGCCACCAGTGACCAAGAGGGGGCAGGCACCGGGGAGCTGTTTTTT
>TRBJ2-7|.|.|TRBV20-1
CSARLRGYEQYF
TGCAGTGCTAGGCTACGGGGATACGAGCAGTACTTC
>TRBJ1-5|.|few|TRBV19
CASSRRSNQPQHF
TGTGCCAGTAGTAGAAGGAGCAATCAGCCCCAGCATTTT
>TRBJ2-5|.|.|TRBV19
CASSIPGEGETQYF
TGTGCCAGTAGTATTCCAGGGGAGGGTGAGACCCAGTACTTC
>TRBJ2-1|TRBD2|few|TRBV29-1
CSVTSANEQFF
TGCAGCGTAACTAGCGCCAATGAGCAGTTCTTC
>TRBJ1-2|.|.|TRBV6-1
CASSEASQPNYGYTF
TGTGCCAGCAGTGAAGCCTCACAGCCTAACTATGGCTACACCTTC
>TRBJ2-7|TRBD1|.|TRBV2
CASSPGQGGTYEQYF
TGTGCCAGCAGTCCGGGACAGGGGGGAACCTACGAGCAGTACTTC
>TRBJ2-7|.|.|TRBV4-1
CASSQGWGERYEQYF
TGCGCCAGCAGCCAAGGATGGGGCGAGCGCTACGAGCAGTACTTC
>TRBJ2-3|TRBD2|.|TRBV5-1
CASSLDANGGIGDTQYF
TGCGCCAGCAGCTTGGACGCTAACGGGGGGATAGGAGATACGCAGTATTTT
>TRBJ2-7|.|.|TRBV14
CASSTGSYEQYF
TGTGCCAGCAGCACGGGATCCTACGAGCAGTACTTC
>TRBJ1-2|.|once|TRBV7-9
CASRQGPLYGYTF
TGTGCCAGCAGACAGGGACCCCTCTATGGCTACACCTTC
>TRBJ2-3|TRBD1|.|TRBV19
CASSPDRVKDTQYF
TGTGCCAGTAGTCCGGACAGGGTAAAGGATACGCAGTATTTT
>TRBJ1-6|TRBD1|.|TRBV7-9
CASSQGTEGFALHF
TGTGCCAGCAGCCAAGGGACAGAGGGCTTCGCCCTCCACTTT